Following are 6 T cell receptor beta chains from one sample sequenced in a study of cytomegalovirus exposure and HLA in healthy donors. Amplification used 60 Vbeta primers and 13 Jbeta primers. The data were produced by immunoSEQ multiplex PCR, yet TCRdb's version contains in-frame clones alone and is incomplete. The data show about 150,000 clones, more than 75% seen once. The specimen sequenced was PBMCs. Receptor source: a man aged 30 to 39 in good health and CMV-seropositive.

The CDR3 DNA follows: TGTGCCAGCAGTCGGACAGGGTACGTCGGAGAGACCCAGTACTTC. Its translation is CASSRTGYVGETQYF. The chain combines TRBV6-6 with TRBJ2-5; 8 bases line up with TRBD1. CDR1 MNHNY and CDR2 SVGAGI come from the germline V gene (reference sequence). V trimming: 5 bases; J trimming: 4 bases; junction bases outside the gene matches: 9. The CDR3 length is 15 residues.

This clone was seen only a few times. J is TRBJ2-1 and V is TRBV28, with 14 bases lining up with TRBD2. V trimming: 0 bases; J trimming: 1 base; junction bases outside the gene matches: 5. CDR1 is MDHEN, CDR2 SYDVKM, per germline. The CDR3 covers 19 residues. CDR3 DNA sequence: TGTGCCAGCAGTTTATGGGGACTAGCGGGAGTCAGGTCCTACAATGAGCAGTTCTTC. This translates into CASSLWGLAGVRSYNEQFF.

The chain uses TRBV18 and TRBJ2-3; 8 positions agree with TRBD1. The CDR3 contains 15 residues. J was trimmed by 3 bases and V by 1 base; bases with no gene match: 3. Per the germline V gene, CDR1 is KGHSH and CDR2 is LQKENI. Here the CDR3 reads CASSPRTGKTDTQYF. The CDR3 DNA reads TGTGCCAGCTCACCACGGACAGGGAAGACAGATACGCAGTATTTT. The full variable domain, its missing parts supplied by reference TRBV18 and TRBJ2-3, is NAGVMQNPRHLVRRRGQEARLRCSPMKGHSHVYWYRQLPEEGLKFMVYLQKENIIDESGMPKERFSAEFPKEGPSILRIQQVVRGDSAAYFCASSPRTGKTDTQYFGPGTRLTVL.

The chain uses TRBV28 and TRBJ2-5; tentatively, D is TRBD2 (5 bases). Germline CDR1 and CDR2: MDHEN and SYDVKM. The CDR3 runs to 13 residues. With 5 bases removed from V and 5 bases from J, the gap between germline ends came to 12 bases. The CDR3 loop is CASSRLHEETQYF. As DNA, the CDR3 is TGTGCCAGCAGTAGACTACACGAGGAGACCCAGTACTTC.

The chain joins TRBV19 to TRBJ2-7; 9 bases map to TRBD1. In germline, CDR1 is LNHDA, CDR2 SQIVND (reference sequence). Trimming removed 4 bases from V and 4 bases from J; junction bases left unmatched: 8. The CDR3 extends over 15 amino acids. CDR3: CASSKDRGLLYEQYF. For the CDR3, the DNA is TGTGCCAGTAGTAAGGACAGGGGTTTATTATACGAGCAGTACTTC.

This chain connects TRBV11-2 to TRBJ1-3; D is undetermined. CDR3 size: 17 residues. The V end lost 1 base, the J end lost 0 bases, and 13 bases lay between the germline ends. The V gene's germline CDR1 is SGHAT and CDR2 FQNNGV. CDR3 DNA sequence: TGTGCCAGCAGCTTAGTTGGGCAGGCCCTCTCTGGAAACACCATATATTTT. Amino acid sequence: CASSLVGQALSGNTIYF.